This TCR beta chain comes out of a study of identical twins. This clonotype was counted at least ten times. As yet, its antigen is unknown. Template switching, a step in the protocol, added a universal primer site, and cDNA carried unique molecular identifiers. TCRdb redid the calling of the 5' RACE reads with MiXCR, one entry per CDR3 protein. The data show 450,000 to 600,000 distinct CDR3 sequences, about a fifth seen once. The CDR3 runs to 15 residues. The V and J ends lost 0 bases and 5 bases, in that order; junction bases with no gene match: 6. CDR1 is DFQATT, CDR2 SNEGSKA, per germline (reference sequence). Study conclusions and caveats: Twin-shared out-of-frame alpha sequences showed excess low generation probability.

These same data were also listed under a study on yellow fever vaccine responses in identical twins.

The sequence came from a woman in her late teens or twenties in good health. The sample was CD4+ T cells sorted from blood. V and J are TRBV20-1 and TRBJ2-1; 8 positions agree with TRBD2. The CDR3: CSARDALAGHNEQFF. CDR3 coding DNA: TGCAGTGCTAGAGACGCGCTAGCGGGCCACAATGAGCAGTTCTTC.